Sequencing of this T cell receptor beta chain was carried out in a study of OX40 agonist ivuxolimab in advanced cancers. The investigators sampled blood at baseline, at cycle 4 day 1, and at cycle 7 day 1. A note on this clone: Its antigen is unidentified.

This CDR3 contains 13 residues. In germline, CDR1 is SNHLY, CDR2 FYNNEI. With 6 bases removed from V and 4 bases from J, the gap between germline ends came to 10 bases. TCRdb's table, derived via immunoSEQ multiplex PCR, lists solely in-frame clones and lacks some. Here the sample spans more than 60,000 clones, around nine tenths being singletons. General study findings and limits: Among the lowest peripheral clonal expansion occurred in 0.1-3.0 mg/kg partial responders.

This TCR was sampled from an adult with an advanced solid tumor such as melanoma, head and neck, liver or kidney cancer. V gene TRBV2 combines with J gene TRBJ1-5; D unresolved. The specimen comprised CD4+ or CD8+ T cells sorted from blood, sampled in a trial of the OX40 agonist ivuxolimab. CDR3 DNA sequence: TGTGCCAGCAGAACACGGTTTAATCAGCCCCAGCATTTT. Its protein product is CASRTRFNQPQHF.